A single sample gave rise to the 12 T cell receptor beta chains below, sequenced in a study of ipilimumab plus nivolumab after autologous stem cell transplantation. The table came from immunoSEQ multiplex PCR; TCRdb's copy has only in-frame clones and leaves some out. Found here are about 20,000 clones, 70% to 85% of them singletons; the top ten hold roughly 25%. The sequences come from PBMCs, collected in a trial of ipilimumab plus nivolumab as post-transplant consolidation. The source is a male donor with diffuse large B-cell lymphoma.

This clone has just one count. This chain uses TRBV6-1 with TRBJ2-7, with a weak D call TRBD1 (5 bases). V lost 7 bases and J lost 0, with 16 bases in between. The CDR3 has 15 residues. In germline, CDR1 is MNHNS, CDR2 SASEGT. CDR3 sequence reads: CASTTTGESSYEQYF. CDR3 sequence (DNA): TGTGCCAGCACTACTACAGGTGAGAGCTCCTACGAGCAGTACTTC.

This clone came up a few times. V gene TRBV18 combines with J gene TRBJ1-3; TRBD1 is a possible D gene (5 bases). V lost 2 bases to trimming and J lost 7 bases, with 18 bases between them. The CDR3 totals 16 residues. The germline gives CDR1 KGHSH, CDR2 LQKENI. The CDR3: CASSPISGTKGNTIYF. The CDR3 DNA is TGTGCCAGCTCACCAATATCCGGGACGAAAGGGAACACCATATATTTT. Full variable domain (remainder filled in from reference TRBV18 and TRBJ1-3): NAGVMQNPRHLVRRRGQEARLRCSPMKGHSHVYWYRQLPEEGLKFMVYLQKENIIDESGMPKERFSAEFPKEGPSILRIQQVVRGDSAAYFCASSPISGTKGNTIYFGEGSWLTVV.

The V gene is TRBV29-1, the J gene TRBJ1-2; 9 positions agree with TRBD1. This CDR3 contains 13 residues. The ends lost 7 bases at V and 7 bases at J; junction bases unmatched: 10. Germline CDR1 reads SQVTM; CDR2 reads ANQGSEA. The CDR3 region is CSARDRDIRGYTF. In DNA form, the CDR3 reads TGCAGCGCCCGGGACAGGGATATCCGTGGCTACACCTTC.

This clone occurred a few times. The chain carries TRBV27 and TRBJ2-3; 9 bases align to TRBD2. The germline V gene encodes CDR1 MNHEY and CDR2 SMNVEV (reference sequence). This CDR3 comprises 17 residues. After removal of 3 bases from V and 5 bases from J, the junction contained 12 bases not matched to a gene. In DNA, the CDR3 is TGTGCCAGCAGTTTTGGAGCGGGAGGAGGAATTAAAGATACGCAGTATTTT. Encoded protein: CASSFGAGGGIKDTQYF.

The V gene is TRBV4-1, the J gene TRBJ1-2; D remains unclear. The germline gives CDR1 MGHRA, CDR2 YSYEKL. The CDR3 has 15 amino acids. Trimming removed 0 bases at V and 1 base at J, with 9 bases between. CDR3 DNA: TGCGCCAGCAGCCAAGAAGGGCAGGTTAACTATGGCTACACCTTC. The encoded protein is CASSQEGQVNYGYTF.

The chain joins TRBV5-1 to TRBJ1-2; D call uncertain. The CDR3 has 14 amino acids. The V end was cut by 3 bases, the J end by 0 bases, with 9 bases between. Germline V gives CDR1 SGHRS, CDR2 YFSETQ. In DNA, the CDR3 is TGCGCCAGCAGCTCGAACATAGCTAACTATGGCTACACCTTC. This codes for CASSSNIANYGYTF.

The gene calls are TRBV2 and TRBJ2-2, with TRBD2 as a possible D gene (6 bases). CDR1 and CDR2 (germline): SNHLY, FYNNEI. This CDR3 spans 14 amino acids. Deletions cut 7 bases from V and 2 bases from J, with 11 bases between. This CDR3 reads CASKAGFNTGELFF. The CDR3 DNA sequence: TGTGCCAGCAAGGCGGGGTTCAACACCGGGGAGCTGTTTTTT.

A few counts support this clone. This chain links TRBV11-2 with TRBJ2-5; D is uncertain. Germline CDR1 is SGHAT and CDR2 is FQNNGV. The CDR3 sequence is 12 residues long. V lost 5 bases to trimming and J lost 5 bases, with 9 bases between them. In DNA form, the CDR3 reads TGTGCCAGCAGCCCCGTAATGGAGACCCAGTACTTC. Its translation is CASSPVMETQYF.

This rearrangement joins TRBV6-1 to TRBJ1-2; D perhaps matches TRBD1 (6 bases). V dropped 6 bases and J dropped 3 bases, with 11 bases sitting between them. The CDR3 is 13 residues long. CDR1 MNHNS and CDR2 SASEGT come from the germline V gene. CDR3 protein: CASRTGSHYGYTF. CDR3 sequence (DNA): TGTGCCAGCAGGACAGGCTCACACTATGGCTACACCTTC.

This clone was observed once. V usage is TRBV27 and J usage is TRBJ1-4; 7 nucleotides match TRBD1. This CDR3 has 14 amino acids. V dropped 5 bases and J dropped 7; count of bases not matched to a gene: 7. The germline V gene has CDR1 MNHEY and CDR2 SMNVEV (reference sequence). In DNA form, the CDR3 reads TGTGCCAGCAGTCCCTCGACAGGGAGTGAAAAACTGTTTTTT. Translating gives CASSPSTGSEKLFF.

This chain connects TRBV10-1 to TRBJ2-2; no reliable D call. From germline, CDR1 is WNHNN and CDR2 SYGVQD (reference sequence). Trimming removed 6 bases at V and 2 bases at J, with 10 bases between. There are 14 residues in the CDR3. This CDR3 reads CASRAGVNTGELFF. DNA for the CDR3: TGCGCCAGCAGAGCCGGAGTAAACACCGGGGAGCTGTTTTTT.

The chain links TRBV10-1 to TRBJ2-7; TRBD2 agrees at 9 bases. Losses at the gene ends were 8 bases for V and 2 bases for J; bases not matched to a gene: 4. This CDR3 contains 13 residues. The germline V gene has CDR1 WNHNN and CDR2 SYGVQD (reference sequence). The CDR3, as DNA: TGCGCCAGCGGTCCTAGCGGGACCTACGAGCAGTACTTC. This encodes CASGPSGTYEQYF.